This T cell receptor beta chain was recovered during a study of T cell responses to AZD1222 COVID-19 vaccine. Regarding the study as a whole: A mostly white British donor set with more females was recruited, and clonal diversity was possibly underestimated. Two doses of AZD1222 preceded a rise in Spike-specific TCR breadth and depth.

Germline CDR1 and CDR2: LNHNV and YYDKDF (reference sequence). V was cut by 0 bases and J by 0 bases, with 12 bases left in between. This CDR3 region has 17 residues. Profiled with immunoSEQ multiplex PCR; TCRdb holds only in-frame clones, not every one. The table has fewer than 200,000 clones, about nine tenths seen once; the top ten hold less than 2.5%. Comments on this clone: Its antigen is still unknown.

The chain carries TRBV15 and TRBJ2-4; the D gene is possibly TRBD2 (6 bases). The sequence derives from an adult in good health. The sequenced sample was peripheral blood, obtained on day 0 of AZD1222 vaccination. In nucleotides, the CDR3 is TGTGCCACCAGCAGAGATAGCAGCGGGCTAGCCAAAAACATTCAGTACTTC. As protein: CATSRDSSGLAKNIQYF.